This T cell receptor beta chain is from a study of beta chain features in type 1 diabetes. Regarding the study as a whole: Within each of all four CD4+ subsets, Type 1 diabetes patients had TCRB CDR3s that were moderately but significantly shorter. An over-representation of cells with high TCR expression could result from cDNA sequencing. More deletions and fewer insertions at VDJ junctions were seen in type 1 diabetes patients.

This clone has only a few counts. Its antigen is undetermined. Germline V CDR1 and CDR2: LGHNA, YNFKEQ. The CDR3 has 18 residues. The J segment lost 7 bases and the V segment lost 0 bases, leaving 15 bases of the junction unmatched. Every bit of the isolated RNA underwent reverse transcription, so sequencing read expressed TCRB transcripts. Naive, central memory and regulatory T cell samples came to a mean of approximately 3.6 million reads. Sequencing used immunoSEQ multiplex PCR; TCRdb keeps in-frame clones, though not all of them. The sample lists 900,000 or so clones, roughly 16% occurring once. The clonotype was recovered from a woman under 30 in good health. The chain employs TRBV4-2 and TRBJ2-3, with 8 bases lining up with TRBD2. Sequenced material: naive CD4+ T cells from blood. CDR3 protein: CASSQDRLAAGAPNTQYF. The CDR3 DNA is TGTGCCAGCAGCCAAGATCGACTTGCAGCGGGAGCACCTAATACGCAGTATTTT.